Listed below are T cell receptor beta chains from one sample, sequenced in a study of T cells after yellow fever vaccination. In TCRdb, the 5' RACE reads were re-called with MiXCR into one record per CDR3 protein. The sample has 500,000 to 650,000 distinct CDR3 sequences; roughly a sixth are singletons. Sample: PBMCs, taken 5 days after the first yellow fever vaccination. Source of these receptors: a man between 18 and 29 years old who received the YFV17D yellow fever vaccine. Both conserved end residues are part of each CDR3. D genes are given only for firm matches. A clone size is listed for some rows: how often the clone was seen (once, few, many), or a class if it is expanded.

D gene,V gene,clone size,J gene,CDR3 protein,CDR3 DNA
.,TRBV20-1,.,TRBJ1-5,CSASPYRENQPQHF,TGCAGTGCTAGTCCTTACAGGGAGAATCAGCCCCAGCATTTT
.,TRBV6-2/TRBV6-3,few,TRBJ1-5,CASGQNQPQHF,TGTGCCAGCGGTCAAAATCAGCCCCAGCATTTT
.,TRBV20-1,.,TRBJ1-4,CSARRTVGVEKLFF,TGCAGTGCTAGACGGACAGTCGGAGTTGAAAAACTGTTTTTT
TRBD2,TRBV15,.,TRBJ2-2,CATSRRGGGGELFF,TGTGCCACCAGCAGAAGAGGCGGGGGCGGGGAGCTGTTTTTT
.,TRBV27,.,TRBJ1-1,CASSLSIGRGRVF,TGTGCCAGCAGTTTATCGATCGGCAGGGGCAGAGTCTTT
.,TRBV3-1,few,TRBJ2-4,CASSQTGAKNIQYF,TGTGCCAGCAGCCAAACCGGGGCCAAAAACATTCAGTACTTC
.,TRBV27,.,TRBJ2-7,CASSLERPSVGEQYF,TGTGCCAGCAGTTTGGAGCGGCCCAGTGTTGGGGAGCAGTACTTC
TRBD1,TRBV5-5,.,TRBJ1-6,CASSGTGWNSPLHF,TGTGCCAGCAGCGGGACAGGGTGGAATTCACCCCTCCACTTT
.,TRBV3-1,.,TRBJ2-1,CASSQVGTDSYNEQFF,TGTGCCAGCAGCCAAGTTGGGACGGACTCCTACAATGAGCAGTTCTTC
.,TRBV20-1,few,TRBJ2-7,CSPKRGYEQYF,TGCAGTCCTAAACGGGGATACGAGCAGTACTTC
.,TRBV4-2,.,TRBJ2-3,CASSLQAPQGGTDTQYF,TGTGCCAGCAGCCTCCAAGCCCCGCAGGGCGGCACAGATACGCAGTATTTT
.,TRBV12-3/TRBV12-4,.,TRBJ2-1,CARSLSDQPPVNEQFF,TGTGCCAGAAGTTTATCGGATCAACCTCCGGTAAATGAGCAGTTCTTC
.,TRBV5-1,few,TRBJ2-1,CASSPRLDSNNEQFF,TGCGCCAGCAGCCCGCGATTGGACAGCAACAATGAGCAGTTCTTC
.,TRBV30,.,TRBJ1-1,CAWSGLGVNTEAFF,TGTGCCTGGAGTGGACTCGGCGTGAACACTGAAGCTTTCTTT
TRBD2,TRBV3-1,few,TRBJ2-3,CASSQDSSGGSDTQYF,TGTGCCAGCAGCCAAGATAGTAGCGGGGGGTCAGATACGCAGTATTTT
.,TRBV27,.,TRBJ1-4,CASRGVNEKLFF,TGTGCCAGCAGGGGGGTTAATGAAAAACTGTTTTTT
.,TRBV4-3,.,TRBJ1-3,CASSQDRGGAGNTIYF,TGCGCCAGCAGCCAAGATCGTGGGGGGGCTGGAAACACCATATATTTT
.,TRBV5-5,.,TRBJ2-6,CASSTSLADNSGANVLTF,TGTGCCAGCAGCACGTCCTTGGCGGACAACTCTGGGGCCAACGTCCTGACTTTC
.,TRBV7-2,few,TRBJ1-2,CASSTGPLALYGYTF,TGTGCCAGCAGCACAGGGCCGTTGGCGCTTTATGGCTACACCTTC
.,TRBV7-7,.,TRBJ2-2,CASSLGAGSGELFF,TGTGCTAGCAGCTTAGGGGCAGGGTCCGGGGAGCTGTTTTTT
.,TRBV6-5,few,TRBJ2-7,CASSYGRRAYEQYF,TGTGCCAGCAGTTACGGCAGGCGAGCCTACGAGCAGTACTTC